This TCR beta chain was documented in a study of cytomegalovirus exposure and HLA in healthy donors. This clone was observed a single time. Clones were read by immunoSEQ multiplex PCR, and TCRdb kept only the in-frame ones, dropping some. The table shows approximately 300,000 clones, with just over 85% occurring only once. The CDR3 has 14 residues. V was shortened by 3 bases and J by 4 bases, with 13 bases between the two germline ends. Germline CDR1 and CDR2: SGHVS and FQNEAQ. This TCR was sampled from a woman aged 18-29 years in good health and CMV-seronegative. The chain employs TRBV7-8 and TRBJ2-7; D may be TRBD2 (5 bases). What was sequenced was PBMCs. CDR3 nucleotide sequence: TGTGCCAGCAGCTTGCCCAGCGGCAATTACGAGCAGTACTTC. Its translation is CASSLPSGNYEQYF.